The 20 T cell receptor beta chains below come from one sample, sequenced in a study of naive CD8 T cells in extremely preterm neonates. Cord blood came from elective full-term cesareans at about 37-43 weeks without labor or membrane rupture. The protocol was immunoSEQ multiplex PCR, while the TCRdb copy is restricted to in-frame clones and leaves out a portion. The sample has some 6,100 clones, 95% to 99% seen once. Sequenced input: naive CD8+ T cells from cord blood. These receptor sequences come from a newborn in good health.

V and J are TRBV19 and TRBJ2-7; 10 bases agree with TRBD1. CDR1 and CDR2 from the germline V gene are LNHDA and SQIVND (reference sequence). The CDR3 spans 12 residues. V dropped 4 bases and J dropped 6; count of bases not matched to a gene: 0. CDR3 bases: TGTGCCAGTAGTAGGACAGGGGGCGAGCAGTACTTC. It encodes CASSRTGGEQYF.

This sequence joins TRBV4-1 and TRBJ1-3; the D is unclear. The CDR3 loop spans 15 amino acids. The germline gives CDR1 MGHRA, CDR2 YSYEKL. The V end lost 1 base, the J end lost 0 bases, and 7 bases lay between the germline ends. The CDR3 coding sequence is TGCGCCAGCAGCCAAGGAGGGAGCTCTGGAAACACCATATATTTT. This translates into CASSQGGSSGNTIYF.

The gene calls are TRBV28 and TRBJ2-7; 12 bases align to TRBD2. CDR3 length equals 17 residues. Germline loops: CDR1 MDHEN, CDR2 SYDVKM. The ends lost 3 bases at V and 1 base at J; junction bases unmatched: 7. CDR3 DNA sequence: TGTGCCAGCAGTTTCAACCTTGGACTAGCGGGATCCTACGAGCAGTACTTC. This gives the protein CASSFNLGLAGSYEQYF.

The J gene is TRBJ2-1, the V gene TRBV5-1; D might be TRBD1 (5 bases). The CDR3 runs to 12 residues. V gave up 0 bases and J gave up 7 bases, with 5 bases separating them. Per germline, CDR1 SGHRS and CDR2 YFSETQ. This CDR3 reads CASSLDRNEQFF. CDR3 bases: TGCGCCAGCAGCTTGGACAGGAATGAGCAGTTCTTC.

The table lists this clone with a count of one. The chain is built from TRBV13 and TRBJ2-1; TRBD2 matches at 11 bases. CDR3 length equals 15 residues. The V segment lost 3 bases and the J segment 4 bases; nucleotides outside the gene matches: 2. The germline V gene encodes CDR1 PRHDT and CDR2 FYEKMQ (reference sequence). CDR3 in DNA: TGTGCCAGCAGCTTTGGGACTAGCGGATACAATGAGCAGTTCTTC. Translation gives CASSFGTSGYNEQFF.

J is TRBJ1-5 and V is TRBV30; 8 positions match TRBD1. This CDR3 is built from 14 residues. The junction had 3 bases not matched to a gene; V was cut back by 3 bases and J by 2 bases. Germline CDR1 reads GTSNPN; CDR2 reads SVGIG (reference sequence). The CDR3: CAWSGGQGNQPQHF. The CDR3 bases are TGTGCCTGGAGCGGGGGACAGGGCAATCAGCCCCAGCATTTT.

The chain carries TRBV27 and TRBJ2-7; 8 bases map to TRBD1. This CDR3 is 13 amino acids long. With V trimmed by 5 bases and J by 1 base, 1 base remained unmatched. The germline CDR1 and CDR2 sequences are MNHEY and SMNVEV (reference sequence). This CDR3 reads CASSDRGSYEQYF. In DNA form, the CDR3 reads TGTGCCAGCAGTGACAGGGGTTCCTACGAGCAGTACTTC.

The chain links TRBV11-2 to TRBJ2-2, with 8 bases lining up with TRBD2. The J segment lost 4 bases and the V segment lost 2 bases, leaving 9 bases of the junction unmatched. Germline-derived CDR1 and CDR2 are SGHAT and FQNNGV. This CDR3 region has 17 residues. CDR3 in amino acids: CASSLSGGGRGTGELFF. The CDR3 nucleotides read TGTGCCAGCAGCTTAAGTGGCGGGGGGCGAGGCACCGGGGAGCTGTTTTTT.

This chain joins TRBV30 and TRBJ2-1, with TRBD1 matching over 9 bases. This CDR3 spans 14 amino acids. Per germline, CDR1 GTSNPN and CDR2 SVGIG (reference sequence). Unmatched junction bases numbered 2, after V lost 0 bases and J lost 5 bases. The CDR3 reads CAWSVGTGNNEQFF. The CDR3 DNA is TGTGCCTGGAGTGTAGGGACAGGGAACAATGAGCAGTTCTTC.

This rearrangement joins TRBV14 to TRBJ2-7, with D possibly TRBD1 on 6 matching bases. CDR3 length: 17 amino acids. Germline V gene lookup returns CDR1 SGHDN and CDR2 FVKESK. Deletions cut 3 bases from V and 4 bases from J, with 22 bases between. The CDR3 loop is CASSQGPGQSFSYEQYF. The CDR3 bases are TGTGCCAGCAGCCAGGGGCCCGGACAGAGTTTTAGTTACGAGCAGTACTTC.

The V call is TRBV9, the J call TRBJ2-1; a weak D match, TRBD2 (5 bases). The ends were cut back, 0 bases at V and 6 bases at J, with 10 bases in the middle. Germline V gene data show CDR1 as SGDLS and CDR2 as YYNGEE. The CDR3 sequence is 14 residues long. The CDR3 coding sequence is TGTGCCAGCAGCGTAGCTAGAGGGCCCAATGAGCAGTTCTTC. Translated: CASSVARGPNEQFF.

This rearrangement joins TRBV15 to TRBJ2-7; TRBD1 might be the D (5 bases). V was cut by 7 bases and J by 3 bases, with 19 bases left in between. CDR1 is LNHNV, CDR2 YYDKDF, per germline (reference sequence). This CDR3 has 15 amino acids. CDR3 residues: CATTPSREESYEQYF. In DNA, the CDR3 is TGTGCCACCACCCCTTCCAGGGAAGAAAGCTACGAGCAGTACTTC.

The V and J genes are TRBV2 and TRBJ2-7; TRBD2 agrees at 9 bases. The CDR3 covers 14 residues. Germline V gene sequence: CDR1 SNHLY, CDR2 FYNNEI. J lost 0 bases, V lost 5 bases, and 2 bases had no gene match. The CDR3 loop reads CASSLAGASYEQYF. In nucleotides, the CDR3 is TGTGCCAGCAGTTTAGCGGGGGCCTCCTACGAGCAGTACTTC.

The gene calls are TRBV4-3 and TRBJ1-5; D might be TRBD1 (6 bases). The CDR3 has 14 amino acids. The germline CDR1 and CDR2 sequences are LGHNA and YSLEER. The V end was cut by 2 bases, the J end by 3 bases, with 8 bases between. The CDR3 nucleotides read TGCGCCAGCAGCCAACCAGGGGCCAATCAGCCCCAGCATTTT. It encodes CASSQPGANQPQHF.

V gene TRBV13 combines with J gene TRBJ2-7; TRBD1 aligns across 11 bases. CDR3 length equals 14 residues. CDR1 PRHDT and CDR2 FYEKMQ come from the germline V gene (reference sequence). The V gene end was trimmed by 4 bases and the J gene end by 3 bases; junction bases not matched to a gene: 2. CDR3 bases: TGTGCCAGCAGCTCCGGGACAGGGGGCTACGAGCAGTACTTC. It codes for CASSSGTGGYEQYF.

V gene TRBV7-3 combines with J gene TRBJ2-1; the match to TRBD2 covers 11 bases. This CDR3 is built from 14 residues. V was pared by 5 bases and J by 3 bases, with 0 bases of the junction left unmatched. The V gene's germline CDR1 is SGHTA and CDR2 FQGTGA. CDR3 nucleotide sequence: TGTGCCAGCAGCCTAGCGGGGGGCTACAATGAGCAGTTCTTC. Protein product: CASSLAGGYNEQFF.

This sequence joins TRBV9 and TRBJ2-1; 11 bases align to TRBD2. With V trimmed by 7 bases and J by 8 bases, 8 bases remained unmatched. Per germline, CDR1 SGDLS and CDR2 YYNGEE. The CDR3 consists of 14 residues. The CDR3 DNA reads TGTGCCAGCGGTCCTAGCGGGGGGATGGATGAGCAGTTCTTC. Translation gives CASGPSGGMDEQFF.

V usage is TRBV4-2 and J usage is TRBJ1-5; TRBD1 might be the D (6 bases). The CDR3 is 14 amino acids. The V gene lost 1 base and the J gene lost 2 bases, with 6 bases spanning the gap. Germline CDR1 LGHNA, CDR2 YNFKEQ. CDR3 nucleotides: TGTGCCAGCAGCCAAGGGACAGGCAATCAGCCCCAGCATTTT. Amino acid sequence: CASSQGTGNQPQHF.

The chain couples TRBV15 to TRBJ2-7; D uncertain. CDR1 and CDR2 from the germline V gene are LNHNV and YYDKDF (reference sequence). The CDR3 has 14 residues. V was clipped by 0 bases and J by 4 bases, with 10 bases between them. In DNA, the CDR3 is TGTGCCACCAGCAGAGAACCGGGTCTTTACGAGCAGTACTTC. This encodes CATSREPGLYEQYF.

The chain joins TRBV25-1 to TRBJ1-1, with a tentative D call TRBD1 (6 bases). V lost 10 bases, J lost 1 base, and 10 bases lay in between. This CDR3 is built from 12 residues. Germline V gene lookup returns CDR1 MGHDK and CDR2 SYGVNS. The CDR3 DNA reads TGTGCCACCTCGACAGGGAACACTGAAGCTTTCTTT. It yields the protein CATSTGNTEAFF.